These 3 T cell receptor beta chains were all obtained from the same sample, sequenced in a study of blood T cell repertoires in COVID-19. The method was immunoSEQ multiplex PCR; TCRdb's version includes in-frame clones alone and lacks a portion of them. The table lists around 250,000 clones, around 93% of them singletons. The sequenced material came from PBMCs or T cells enriched from blood (not recorded which). Receptors originate from a human donor in a cohort exposed to, infected with or recovered from COVID-19 (not recorded which). The donor label of this sample is uncertain.

This clone has just one count. This rearrangement joins TRBV27 to TRBJ2-7; tentative D call: TRBD1 (5 bases). With 6 bases removed from V and 3 bases from J, the gap between germline ends came to 12 bases. Germline V gene data show CDR1 as MNHEY and CDR2 as SMNVEV (reference sequence). The CDR3 consists of 13 residues. The CDR3 DNA sequence: TGTGCCAGCAGCTCCAGGGTAGACTACGAGCAGTACTTC. It encodes CASSSRVDYEQYF.

This sequence joins TRBV2 and TRBJ2-2; tentative D call: TRBD1 (5 bases). The V and J ends lost 5 bases and 1 base respectively, with 11 bases between them. The germline V gene has CDR1 SNHLY and CDR2 FYNNEI. This CDR3 region has 15 residues. CDR3 DNA: TGTGCCAGCAGTCCAACAGGCCTGAACACCGGGGAGCTGTTTTTT. Encoded protein: CASSPTGLNTGELFF.

The rearrangement joins TRBV2 to TRBJ1-6; D may be TRBD1 (6 bases). The V gene's germline CDR1 is SNHLY and CDR2 FYNNEI. With 10 bases removed from V and 7 bases from J, the gap between germline ends came to 14 bases. The length of the CDR3 is 13 residues. In DNA form, the CDR3 reads TGTGCCATCAGGGGAGGGGGGAATTCACCCCTCCACTTT. Amino acids: CAIRGGGNSPLHF.